The clone carrying this TCR beta chain was counted a few times. The authors' processing: Estimation of nucleated cell counts relied on the amplification of reference gene primers. Sequencing used immunoSEQ multiplex PCR; TCRdb keeps in-frame clones, though not all of them. V and J calls and clone size are given by that table; D and trimming were obtained from the DNA. The sample carries 200,000 to 250,000 clones, 84% recorded once. This sample is part of a study of blood T cell repertoires in COVID-19. Study at large: Specimens from acute and convalescent COVID-19 originated in the United States, Italy and Spain.

While infection was still active, Seattle patients were enrolled and then followed longitudinally. This CDR3 is 15 amino acids long. CDR1 is SGHRS, CDR2 YFSETQ, per germline. V gave up 4 bases and J gave up 4 bases; unmatched junction bases: 8. The clonotype was recovered from an elderly woman with COVID-19, enrolled during active disease. The sequenced material came from peripheral blood. The rearrangement joins TRBV5-1 to TRBJ1-1; 9 positions match TRBD1. The DNA of the CDR3 is TGCGCCAGCAGCGAGCCCGGGACAGGGTCCACTGAAGCTTTCTTT. Translation gives CASSEPGTGSTEAFF. The full variable domain, completed using reference TRBV5-1 and TRBJ1-1, is KAGVTQTPRYLIKTRGQQVTLSCSPISGHRSVSWYQQTPGQGLQFLFEYFSETQRNKGNFPGRFSGRQFSNSRSEMNVSTLELGDSALYLCASSEPGTGSTEAFFGQGTRLTVV.